This T cell receptor (beta chain) was captured in a study of neurological immune-mediated disorders (dated by TCRdb to the late 2010s). With respect to the entire study: Using UMI-based sequencing, the study compared peripheral blood TCR-beta repertoires from patients with HTLV-I-associated myelopathy (HAM/TSP), patients with multiple sclerosis, and healthy controls. Longitudinal samples, technical triplicates and paired sorted CD4+ and CD8+ T-cell subsets, alongside PBMC samples, were included among the 106 TCR-beta libraries. Of the 68 subjects in the cohort, some 15 were HAM/TSP patients, roughly 35 were multiple sclerosis patients, and about 20 were healthy controls. Study-level results and caveats: TCR clonal expansion was highest in HAM/TSP patients and lowest in MS patients, with MS patients falling below even healthy controls. No identical CDR3 amino acid sequences were shared among expanded clones across subjects, suggesting private TCR-beta repertoires in all groups.

Unsorted PBMC libraries were generated from 2 million PBMCs stored in RNAlater at -80 °C until RNA extraction. PBMCs were separated from peripheral blood using Ficoll-Hypaque density gradient centrifugation and then cryopreserved in liquid nitrogen. The CDR3 numbers 15 residues from cysteine through phenylalanine. Left in the record is the CDR3 DNA by itself, 45 bases read in frame from the first base. At the junction V is shortened by 0 bases and J by 6 bases, with 12 bases in between. CDR1 and CDR2 are read off the germline V gene as SGHRS and YFSETQ. cDNA synthesis used template-switch 5'RACE with a primer carrying a 10-nucleotide random unique molecular identifier tagging each TCR transcript. Every sequencing run covered 15-18 subjects and yielded more than 200 million TCR-beta sequences. Total RNA was extracted with the RNeasy kit. Using the KAPA Real-time Library Amplification kit, TCR-beta VDJ regions were amplified with primers for the TCR constant region and the 5'RACE anchor. Sample indexes and Illumina adaptors were added in a first PCR, after which library yield was increased in a second PCR. The roughly 650 bp TCR product was size-selected on a 2% E-gel SizeSelection system after Ampure bead purification. Before pooling, library quality was assessed on a Bioanalyzer, concentration was determined with Qubit, and library quantification was performed with the Kapa Library Quantification kit. An Illumina HiSeq 2500 was used to sequence the libraries paired-end at 2 x 150 bp. To increase sequence diversity, about 25-31% phiX was spiked into each library pool. As for the original processing: The UMI-based MiGEC pipeline processed quality-filtered reads and removed over 85% of raw TCR sequences during error correction. VDJ genes were aligned to IMGT germline references, and clonotypes were defined by unique CDR3 amino acid sequence plus V-J genes. Clonal expansion, Shannon diversity, and CDR3 relatedness (CalcPairwiseDistances, ClusterSamples) were evaluated with VDJtools, and phylogenetic trees were built with CLCbio workbench. Clones with at least 8 unique UMIs were defined as expanded, with this threshold being based on coefficient-of-variation modelling across technical triplicates. In TCRdb, the public reads were trimmed at Q25 with fastp and aligned with MiXCR, with productive beta chains retained. CDR3 protein duplicates are merged, each entry listing the most common genes and DNA. These V and J calls rely on TCRdb rather than the paper's analysis. The sample table contains more than 35,000 distinct CDR3 sequences; only one count was recorded for around 10% of them. Of the sample, approximately 6.9% falls within the top ten clones.

This clonotype is characterized as medium-sized (0.01 to 0.1%). Its antigen is currently not known. Base qualities are not recorded, but no much larger clone differs from it by a single base. This chain joins TRBV5-1 to TRBJ1-4, with the D gene too uncertain to name. This TCR was recovered from a woman aged 30 to 39 with HTLV-1-associated myelopathy (HAM/TSP). Sample: PBMCs. The CDR3 is CASSLEENSYEKLFF. The nucleotide sequence is given as TGCGCCAGCAGCTTGGAAGAGAACTCCTATGAAAAACTGTTTTTT.